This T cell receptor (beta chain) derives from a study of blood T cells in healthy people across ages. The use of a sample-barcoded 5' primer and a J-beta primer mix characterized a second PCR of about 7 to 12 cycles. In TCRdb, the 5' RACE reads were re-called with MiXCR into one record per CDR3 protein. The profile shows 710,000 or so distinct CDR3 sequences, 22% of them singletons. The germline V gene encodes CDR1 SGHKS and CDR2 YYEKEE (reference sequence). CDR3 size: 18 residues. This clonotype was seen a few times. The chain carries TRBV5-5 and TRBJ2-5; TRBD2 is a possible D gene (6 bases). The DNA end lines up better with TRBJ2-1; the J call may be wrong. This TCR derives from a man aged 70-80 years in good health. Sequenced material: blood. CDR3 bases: TGTGCCAGCAGCTATCTTTCCCATGGCCCCGTGGGGGGTAATGAGCAGTTCTTC. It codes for CASSYLSHGPVGGNEQFF.